The 20 T cell receptor beta chains listed next were all sequenced from one sample in a study of response to subunit inactivated influenza vaccine (dated 2018 in TCRdb). Library method: RT-PCR. Sequencer: Illumina HiSeq 2500. The public reads were quality trimmed at Q25 with fastp and then assembled into clones with MiXCR by TCRdb, keeping productive beta chains. Each entry merges the rows of one CDR3 protein and shows their most common DNA and genes. The sample has around 650,000 distinct CDR3 sequences on record, less than 20% of them singletons. Under 14% of the sample comes from the top ten. Sample: PBMCs from blood, taken roughly 12 days after vaccination. Receptors were obtained from a man aged 50-59 years who received an inactivated influenza vaccine. Donor details come from another sample of the same person, matched by shared clones.

The chain recombines TRBV24-1 with TRBJ2-1; a weak D match, TRBD2 (5 bases). The CDR3 has 14 residues. The V and J ends lost 0 bases and 11 bases respectively, with 13 bases between them. The germline gives CDR1 KGHDR, CDR2 SFDVKD. The CDR3 DNA reads TGTGCCACCAGTGATTTGCTAGCCGGGTTAAAGCAGTTCTTC. Its translation: CATSDLLAGLKQFF.

There are many counts of this clonotype. The chain combines TRBV7-2 with TRBJ1-4, with 8 bases fitting TRBD1. This CDR3 is built from 14 residues. Trimming at V came to 1 base and at J to 7 bases, leaving 2 bases not matched to a gene. Germline-derived CDR1 and CDR2 are SGHTA and FQGNSA. DNA of the CDR3: TGTGCCAGCAGCTTAGGACAGGGGTCTGAAAAACTGTTTTTT. This sequence encodes CASSLGQGSEKLFF.

This clonotype was detected only a few times. This sequence joins TRBV7-4 and TRBJ2-2, with D maybe TRBD2 (5 bases). CDR1 SGHVT and CDR2 SQSDAQ come from the germline V gene. The CDR3 contains 17 residues. V lost 2 bases to trimming and J lost 4 bases, with 17 bases between them. The CDR3 nucleotides read TGTGCCAGCAGCTTATCCGGCCCGGGGAAAGGCACCGGGGAGCTGTTTTTT. Protein product: CASSLSGPGKGTGELFF.

This chain connects TRBV5-6 to TRBJ1-5; perhaps TRBD1 as D (5 bases). The CDR3 has 15 residues. Germline V gene data show CDR1 as SGHDT and CDR2 as YYEEEE. Trimming took 2 bases from V and 0 from J, leaving 9 bases between them. The CDR3, as DNA: TGTGCCAGCAGCTTTGGGGGTTATAGCAATCAGCCCCAGCATTTT. Translating gives CASSFGGYSNQPQHF. The full variable domain, its missing parts supplied by reference TRBV5-6 and TRBJ1-5, is DAGVTQSPTHLIKTRGQQVTLRCSPKSGHDTVSWYQQALGQGPQFIFQYYEEEERQRGNFPDRFSGHQFPNYSSELNVNALLLGDSALYLCASSFGGYSNQPQHFGDGTRLSIL.

The V and J genes are TRBV6-2 or TRBV6-3 and TRBJ2-3; 11 bases fit TRBD2. This CDR3 has 18 amino acids. V lost 6 bases and J lost 6; bases outside the gene matches: 17. Germline CDR1 reads MNHEY; CDR2 reads SVGEGT. In DNA form, the CDR3 reads TGTGCCAGCAGCCCCTCCGGACTAGCGGGTCCTGGGGGGGATACGCAGTATTTT. The encoded protein is CASSPSGLAGPGGDTQYF.

CDR3 nucleotides: TGCGCCAGCAGCACTACTCAAGGGACAGGGGCCCACAATGAGCAGTTCTTC. This translates into CASSTTQGTGAHNEQFF. J is TRBJ2-1 and V is TRBV5-1; 10 bases agree with TRBD1. Looked up from germline, CDR1 is SGHRS and CDR2 is YFSETQ. This CDR3 has 17 residues. V gave up 4 bases and J gave up 5 bases; unmatched junction bases: 12.

The CDR3 nucleotides are TGTGCCACCAGTACCGGGGTAACCTACGAGCAGTACTTC. This encodes CATSTGVTYEQYF. The chain has TRBV15 and TRBJ2-7, with D possibly being TRBD2 (5 bases). The CDR3 loop spans 13 amino acids. The V end was cut by 6 bases, the J end by 2 bases, with 11 bases between. Germline V gene sequence: CDR1 LNHNV, CDR2 YYDKDF (reference sequence).

This clonotype showed up just a few times. This chain's CDR3 is CASRPTPGTGGYEQYF. In DNA, the CDR3 is TGCGCCAGCAGGCCAACCCCCGGGACAGGCGGTTACGAGCAGTACTTC. The chain combines TRBV5-1 with TRBJ2-7; 8 bases are a match to TRBD1. The CDR3 extends over 16 amino acids. The ends lost 5 bases at V and 4 bases at J; junction bases unmatched: 14. Germline CDR1 is SGHRS and CDR2 is YFSETQ.

This sequence joins TRBV6-5 and TRBJ2-5; D remains unclear. Germline V gene data show CDR1 as MNHEY and CDR2 as SVGAGI. The CDR3 is 14 amino acids. Trimming cost V 2 bases and J 5 bases, with 12 bases left between them. CDR3 protein: CASSYRAVPETQYF. The DNA for the CDR3 is TGTGCCAGCAGTTACCGTGCAGTCCCGGAGACCCAGTACTTC.

This clonotype has a handful of counts. The chain is built from TRBV7-9 and TRBJ2-7; 10 nucleotides align to TRBD1. The CDR3 consists of 16 residues. Germline CDR1 reads SEHNR; CDR2 reads FQNEAQ (reference sequence). V was clipped by 4 bases and J by 5 bases; unmatched bases: 11. CDR3 sequence reads: CASSSRPGQGTNEQYF. The CDR3 DNA is TGTGCCAGCAGCTCCCGGCCGGGACAGGGGACCAACGAGCAGTACTTC. Looking up the rest from reference TRBV7-9 and TRBJ2-7 gives the full variable domain: DTGVSQNPRHKITKRGQNVTFRCDPISEHNRLYWYRQTLGQGPEFLTYFQNEAQLEKSRLLSDRFSAERPKGSFSTLEIQRTEQGDSAMYLCASSSRPGQGTNEQYFGPGTRLTVT.

V gene TRBV12-3 or TRBV12-4 combines with J gene TRBJ1-4; possibly TRBD1 for D (5 bases). The CDR3 is made up of 13 amino acids. The V and J ends lost 6 bases and 8 bases respectively, with 13 bases between them. The CDR3 loop reads CASRRLGEEKLFF. In DNA, the CDR3 is TGTGCCAGCAGGCGGTTGGGGGAAGAAAAACTGTTTTTT.

This clonotype was detected a few times. This chain connects TRBV4-3 to TRBJ2-3; no firm D call. CDR1 is LGHNA and CDR2 is YSLEER in the germline V gene. V lost 4 bases, J lost 1 base, and 12 bases lay in between. This CDR3 is 15 amino acids long. The CDR3 is CASSRHGRGTDTQYF. CDR3 DNA: TGCGCCAGCAGCCGACATGGCCGGGGCACAGATACGCAGTATTTT.

This clonotype was observed a few times. The chain carries TRBV9 and TRBJ2-3; 7 nucleotides agree with TRBD2. Germline V CDR1 and CDR2: SGDLS, YYNGEE. The CDR3 loop spans 13 amino acids. Germline trimming cut 0 bases from V and 7 bases from J; bases unmatched to any gene: 2. CDR3 protein: CASSVESGNTQYF. In DNA, the CDR3 is TGTGCCAGCAGCGTAGAAAGCGGGAATACGCAGTATTTT.

This chain links TRBV6-5 with TRBJ2-3; D not certain. CDR3 length: 16 residues. CDR1 MNHEY and CDR2 SVGAGI come from the germline V gene. Trimming took 4 bases from V and 0 from J, leaving 14 bases between them. The CDR3 DNA reads TGTGCCAGCAGTTTTAGGCCCGATCGGAGCACAGATACGCAGTATTTT. Translated: CASSFRPDRSTDTQYF.

This clonotype came up a few times. The CDR3 reads CSVRANNEQFF. The CDR3, as DNA: TGCAGCGTTCGTGCGAACAATGAGCAGTTCTTC. This chain connects TRBV29-1 to TRBJ2-1, with D unresolved. The CDR3 sequence is 11 residues long. From germline, CDR1 is SQVTM and CDR2 ANQGSEA. V dropped 5 bases and J dropped 5 bases, with 7 bases sitting between them.

Worth noting for this clonotype: One end of the junction is discordant with germline, which a read error may explain. The chain has TRBV10-3 and TRBJ2-1; TRBD1 agrees at 8 bases. CDR3 length: 15 amino acids. Germline assignment: CDR1 ENHRY and CDR2 SYGVKD. CDR3 in DNA: TGTACCATCAACCCCGGACAGGGTAGTTACAATGAGCAGTTCTTC. It translates to CTINPGQGSYNEQFF.

This clonotype occurred a few times. The chain is built from TRBV6-1 and TRBJ1-1; 7 positions match TRBD1. The CDR3 is made up of 15 amino acids. Germline values: CDR1 MNHNS, CDR2 SASEGT. V lost 4 bases and J lost 5; bases outside the gene matches: 10. CDR3 sequence: CASSALGRGRTEAFF. CDR3 nucleotides: TGTGCCAGCAGTGCCCTCGGCAGGGGGAGGACTGAAGCTTTCTTT.

The chain carries TRBV2 and TRBJ1-5, with TRBD1 matching 7 bases. The ends lost 3 bases at V and 3 bases at J; junction bases unmatched: 5. Per germline, CDR1 SNHLY and CDR2 FYNNEI. The CDR3 is 15 amino acids. CDR3 sequence: CASSDEQGYNQPQHF. The CDR3 nucleotides are TGTGCCAGCAGTGACGAACAGGGGTACAATCAGCCCCAGCATTTT.

This clonotype showed up just a few times. The chain couples TRBV20-1 to TRBJ2-7; D gene ambiguous. V was cut by 6 bases and J by 1 base, with 7 bases left in between. There are 11 residues in the CDR3. CDR1 DFQATT and CDR2 SNEGSKA come from the germline V gene (reference sequence). The CDR3: CSATVSYEQYF. For the CDR3, the DNA is TGCAGTGCCACCGTTTCCTACGAGCAGTACTTC.

The chain is built from TRBV27 and TRBJ2-1; D remains ambiguous. Trimming removed 0 bases from V and 9 bases from J, with 18 bases in between. Per germline, CDR1 MNHEY and CDR2 SMNVEV (reference sequence). CDR3 size: 16 residues. CDR3 region: CASSLSGYTTWGEQFF. The CDR3 DNA is TGTGCCAGCAGTTTATCGGGCTATACGACCTGGGGTGAGCAGTTCTTC.